These 14 T cell receptor beta chains were all obtained from the same sample, sequenced in a study (dated by TCRdb to the mid-2010s). The library was generated by RT-PCR. Sequencing used an Illumina MiSeq. TCRdb reanalyzed the raw reads on its own, using fastp at Q25 for trimming and MiXCR for clone calling, and kept in-frame beta chains. Duplicate CDR3 protein sequences are folded into a single record with the most common DNA and genes. The sample table shows approximately 720,000 distinct CDR3 sequences, and 14% are seen once. The ten largest account for 3.6% of the sample. Material: memory CD4+ T cells from blood. These receptors originate from a female donor in good health, serving as a healthy control.

This clonotype was seen a handful of times. The chain recombines TRBV7-9 with TRBJ2-3; D gene unclear. Deletions cut 6 bases from V and 4 bases from J, with 14 bases between. The CDR3 is 14 residues long. Germline V gene sequence: CDR1 SEHNR, CDR2 FQNEAQ (reference sequence). The CDR3 loop reads CASRVSAGPDTQYF. The DNA for the CDR3 is TGTGCCAGCAGAGTATCTGCAGGACCAGATACGCAGTATTTT.

The V gene is TRBV20-1, the J gene TRBJ2-7, with D maybe TRBD2 (5 bases). The CDR3 covers 15 residues. CDR1 is DFQATT and CDR2 is SNEGSKA in the germline V gene (reference sequence). V gave up 6 bases and J gave up 4 bases, with 22 bases separating them. The CDR3 loop reads CSATQRERRKYEQYF. CDR3 in DNA: TGCAGTGCCACACAAAGGGAGCGGAGGAAATACGAGCAGTACTTC.

The chain has TRBV28 and TRBJ2-3; 9 bases are a match to TRBD1. V gave up 5 bases and J gave up 0 bases; unmatched junction bases: 6. The CDR3 spans 16 residues. CDR1 and CDR2 from the germline V gene are MDHEN and SYDVKM. The CDR3 bases are TGTGCCAGCAGTCCAGGACAGGGGCCCAGCACAGATACGCAGTATTTT. Its protein product is CASSPGQGPSTDTQYF.

This chain uses TRBV5-1 with TRBJ1-1; TRBD1 matches at 9 bases. This CDR3 is built from 18 residues. Trimming at V came to 4 bases and at J to 1 base, leaving 14 bases not matched to a gene. Germline CDR1 is SGHRS and CDR2 is YFSETQ. The CDR3 sequence is CASSPASGQGWANTEAFF. For the CDR3, the DNA is TGCGCCAGCAGCCCTGCCAGCGGACAGGGGTGGGCGAACACTGAAGCTTTCTTT.

The gene calls are TRBV24-1 and TRBJ1-2; TRBD1 matches at 7 bases. CDR3 length: 13 amino acids. The J segment lost 5 bases and the V segment lost 5 bases, leaving 4 bases of the junction unmatched. Germline V lookup: CDR1 KGHDR, CDR2 SFDVKD. CDR3 coding DNA: TGTGCCACCAGTGTGGGACAGCAATATGGCTACACCTTC. Translating gives CATSVGQQYGYTF.

The chain combines TRBV6-5 with TRBJ2-7; 12 nucleotides line up with TRBD2. J gave up 1 base and V 5 bases, and 6 bases lay outside the gene matches. CDR1 is MNHEY, CDR2 SVGAGI, per germline. There are 16 residues in the CDR3. The CDR3 sequence is CASSPLAGGPSYEQYF. DNA for the CDR3: TGTGCCAGCAGTCCCCTAGCGGGAGGGCCATCCTACGAGCAGTACTTC.

This clonotype was counted between two and nine times. The chain links TRBV7-8 to TRBJ1-6; D is unclear. Germline loops: CDR1 SGHVS, CDR2 FQNEAQ. This CDR3 has 14 amino acids. The V gene lost 1 base and the J gene lost 10 bases, with 11 bases spanning the gap. This CDR3 is CASSLGQRESPLHF. DNA for the CDR3: TGTGCCAGCAGCTTAGGGCAAAGAGAGTCACCCCTCCACTTT. The full variable domain, with the rest looked up from reference TRBV7-8 and TRBJ1-6, is GAGVSQSPRYKVAKRGQDVALRCDPISGHVSLFWYQQALGQGPEFLTYFQNEAQLDKSGLPSDRFFAERPEGSVSTLKIQRTQQEDSAVYLCASSLGQRESPLHFGNGTRLTVT.

The V and J genes are TRBV18 and TRBJ2-3; 7 bases map to TRBD2. V trimming: 1 base; J trimming: 6 bases; junction bases outside the gene matches: 10. In germline, CDR1 is KGHSH, CDR2 LQKENI. The CDR3 consists of 16 residues. The CDR3 loop is CASSPLSGAGSDTQYF. The CDR3 region has the DNA TGTGCCAGCTCACCACTTTCGGGAGCGGGGTCGGATACGCAGTATTTT.

This clonotype was seen only a few times. The chain recombines TRBV12-3 or TRBV12-4 with TRBJ1-2, with no clear D. CDR3 size: 14 residues. V lost 2 bases and J 0 bases, leaving 7 bases between the germline ends. In nucleotides, the CDR3 is TGTGCCAGCAGTTTATCGGGTACTAACTATGGCTACACCTTC. This encodes CASSLSGTNYGYTF.

The gene calls are TRBV11-2 and TRBJ2-7; the D gene could be TRBD1 or TRBD2 (5 bases each). The V gene lost 1 base and the J gene lost 1 base, with 11 bases spanning the gap. The CDR3 is made up of 15 amino acids. The V gene's germline CDR1 is SGHAT and CDR2 FQNNGV. The CDR3 nucleotides are TGTGCCAGCAGCTTAGGGGACGCACTGTCCTACGAGCAGTACTTC. This encodes CASSLGDALSYEQYF. Full variable domain (outside the CDR3, taken from reference TRBV11-2 and TRBJ2-7): EAGVAQSPRYKIIEKRQSVAFWCNPISGHATLYWYQQILGQGPKLLIQFQNNGVVDDSQLPKDRFSAERLKGVDSTLKIQPAKLEDSAVYLCASSLGDALSYEQYFGPGTRLTVT.

This clonotype was found many times. V and J are TRBV12-3 or TRBV12-4 and TRBJ1-1; possibly TRBD1 for D (5 bases). The V end was cut by 3 bases, the J end by 0 bases, with 8 bases between. This CDR3 spans 14 amino acids. The CDR3 loop is CASSFAGMNTEAFF. CDR3 bases: TGTGCCAGCAGTTTCGCAGGGATGAACACTGAAGCTTTCTTT.

This clonotype was seen at least ten times. The chain has TRBV5-1 and TRBJ2-2, with D maybe TRBD2 (5 bases). The germline CDR1 and CDR2 sequences are SGHRS and YFSETQ. The CDR3 runs 15 residues. Trimming took 2 bases from V and 3 from J, leaving 11 bases between them. CDR3 sequence: CASSFEGHYTGELFF. The CDR3 coding sequence is TGCGCCAGCAGCTTCGAGGGCCACTACACCGGGGAGCTGTTTTTT. Together with reference TRBV5-1 and TRBJ2-2, the CDR3 gives the full variable domain: KAGVTQTPRYLIKTRGQQVTLSCSPISGHRSVSWYQQTPGQGLQFLFEYFSETQRNKGNFPGRFSGRQFSNSRSEMNVSTLELGDSALYLCASSFEGHYTGELFFGEGSRLTVL.

V and J are TRBV7-8 and TRBJ2-5; D is ambiguous. This CDR3 region has 14 residues. CDR1 SGHVS and CDR2 FQNEAQ come from the germline V gene. Trimming pared 7 bases from V and 0 bases from J, leaving 12 bases between. The CDR3 is CASNLGIHQETQYF. Here the CDR3 DNA reads TGTGCCAGCAATTTAGGAATACACCAAGAGACCCAGTACTTC. Combining the CDR3 with reference TRBV7-8 and TRBJ2-5 gives the whole variable domain GAGVSQSPRYKVAKRGQDVALRCDPISGHVSLFWYQQALGQGPEFLTYFQNEAQLDKSGLPSDRFFAERPEGSVSTLKIQRTQQEDSAVYLCASNLGIHQETQYFGPGTRLLVL.

This clonotype was picked up many times. The V gene is TRBV11-2, the J gene TRBJ2-5; 10 bases are shared with TRBD2. With V trimmed by 6 bases and J by 2 bases, 6 bases remained unmatched. Germline V gene data show CDR1 as SGHAT and CDR2 as FQNNGV. There are 15 residues in the CDR3. This chain's CDR3 is CASRTGLASQETQYF. The CDR3 DNA follows: TGTGCCAGCAGGACGGGACTAGCGAGTCAAGAGACCCAGTACTTC.